The subject of this entry is one T cell receptor beta chain. Its antigen is unknown. At one of its ends the junction is not consistent with the germline gene, which may arise from a read error. This specimen belongs to a study of post-analysis software for immune sequencing data. Broader study findings: Multiple sclerosis patients showed significantly lower normalized Chao1 diversity than controls did. When patients were compared with controls, about five TRBV segments were more frequent, TRBV5-6, TRBV5-1 and TRBV20-1 among them.

Included in the TCR beta cDNA libraries were unique molecular identifiers. T cells numbering roughly 0.9 to 10 million yielded cDNA molecules that totaled around 500,000. Using its own MiXCR run on the PCR reads, TCRdb lists one record per CDR3 protein. The table shows roughly 410,000 distinct CDR3 sequences, with roughly 38% occurring only once. Per germline, CDR1 MNHEY and CDR2 SVGAGI. The CDR3 totals 15 residues. Specimen: blood. The TCR originated in a girl between 10 and 17 years old with multiple sclerosis. The rearrangement uses TRBV6-5 and TRBJ2-2; possibly TRBD2 for D (6 bases). The CDR3 DNA follows: TGTGCCAGCAGCCTAATCGGGACTTTCACCGGGGAGTTGTTTTTT. The encoded protein is CASSLIGTFTGELFF.